This T cell receptor (beta chain) was observed in a study of control samples from healthy donors and cancer patients. Data came from immunoSEQ multiplex PCR; TCRdb stores just in-frame clones and leaves some out. The table lists around 200,000 clones, over 80% of them singletons. The CDR3 contains 14 residues. Per germline, CDR1 SNHLY and CDR2 FYNNEI. V lost 3 bases, J lost 8 bases, and 16 bases lay in between. There are a few counts of this clone. This TCR was sampled from a man between 18 and 29 years old in good health. Sequenced material: blood. This rearrangement joins TRBV2 to TRBJ1-1; D is possibly TRBD1 (6 bases). DNA of the CDR3: TGTGCCAGCAGTGACGCGGTAGGGGGAGGGGAAGCTTTCTTT. Protein: CASSDAVGGGEAFF.